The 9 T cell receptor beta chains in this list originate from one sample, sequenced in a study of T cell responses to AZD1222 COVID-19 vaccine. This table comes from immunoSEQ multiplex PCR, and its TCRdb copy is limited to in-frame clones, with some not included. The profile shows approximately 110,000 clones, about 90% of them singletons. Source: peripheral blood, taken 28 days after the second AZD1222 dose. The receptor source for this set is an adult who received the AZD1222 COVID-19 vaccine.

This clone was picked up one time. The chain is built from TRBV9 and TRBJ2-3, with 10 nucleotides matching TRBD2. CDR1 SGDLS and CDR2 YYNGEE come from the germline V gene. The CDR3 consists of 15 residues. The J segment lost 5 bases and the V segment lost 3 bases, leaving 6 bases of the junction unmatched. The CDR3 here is CASSASGGGQDTQYF. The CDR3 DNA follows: TGTGCCAGCAGCGCAAGCGGGGGGGGTCAAGATACGCAGTATTTT.

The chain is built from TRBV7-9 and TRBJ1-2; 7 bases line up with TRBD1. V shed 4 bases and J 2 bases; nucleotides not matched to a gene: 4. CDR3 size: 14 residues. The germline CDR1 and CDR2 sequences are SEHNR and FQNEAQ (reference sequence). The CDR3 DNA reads TGTGCCAGCAGCTGGCCGGGACAGAACTATGGCTACACCTTC. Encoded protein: CASSWPGQNYGYTF.

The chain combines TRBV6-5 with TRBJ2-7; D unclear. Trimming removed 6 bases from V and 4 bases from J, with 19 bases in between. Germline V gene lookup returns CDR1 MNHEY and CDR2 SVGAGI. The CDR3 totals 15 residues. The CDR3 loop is CASSLSWESAYEQYF. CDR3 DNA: TGTGCCAGCAGCCTCTCGTGGGAATCGGCGTACGAGCAGTACTTC.

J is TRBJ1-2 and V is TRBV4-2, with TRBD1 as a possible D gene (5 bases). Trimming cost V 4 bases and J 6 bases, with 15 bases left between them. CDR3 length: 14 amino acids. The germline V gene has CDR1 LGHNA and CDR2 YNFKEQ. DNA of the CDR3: TGTGCCAGCAGCCCCAATCAGGGTACGGATGGCTACACCTTC. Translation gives CASSPNQGTDGYTF.

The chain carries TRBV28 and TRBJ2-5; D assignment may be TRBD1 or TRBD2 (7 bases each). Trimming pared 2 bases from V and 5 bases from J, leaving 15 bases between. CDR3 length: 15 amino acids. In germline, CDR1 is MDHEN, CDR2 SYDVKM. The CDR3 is CASSLAQGGGETQYF. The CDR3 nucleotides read TGTGCCAGCAGTTTAGCCCAGGGGGGAGGGGAGACCCAGTACTTC.

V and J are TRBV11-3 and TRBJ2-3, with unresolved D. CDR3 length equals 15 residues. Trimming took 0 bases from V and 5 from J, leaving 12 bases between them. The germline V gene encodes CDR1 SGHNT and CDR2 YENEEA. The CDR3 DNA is TGTGCCAGCAGCTTAGATCCCGGACGGATAGATACGCAGTATTTT. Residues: CASSLDPGRIDTQYF. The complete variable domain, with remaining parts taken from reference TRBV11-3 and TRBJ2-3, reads EAGVVQSPRYKIIEKKQPVAFWCNPISGHNTLYWYLQNLGQGPELLIRYENEEAVDDSQLPKDRFSAERLKGVDSTLKIQPAELGDSAVYLCASSLDPGRIDTQYFGPGTRLTVL.

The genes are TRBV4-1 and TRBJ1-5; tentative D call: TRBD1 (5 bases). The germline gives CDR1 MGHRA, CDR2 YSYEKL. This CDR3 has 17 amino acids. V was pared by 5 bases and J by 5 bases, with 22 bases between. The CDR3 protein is CASSYSTGGGRYQPQHF. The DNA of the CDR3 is TGCGCCAGCAGCTACAGCACGGGGGGAGGGCGGTATCAGCCCCAGCATTTT.

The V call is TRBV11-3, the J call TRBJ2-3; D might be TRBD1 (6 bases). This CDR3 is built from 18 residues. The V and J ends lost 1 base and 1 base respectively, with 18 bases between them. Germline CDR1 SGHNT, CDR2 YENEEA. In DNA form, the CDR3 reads TGTGCCAGCAGCTTAGGGGGATGGGGGCAGGGACGCACAGATACGCAGTATTTT. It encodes CASSLGGWGQGRTDTQYF. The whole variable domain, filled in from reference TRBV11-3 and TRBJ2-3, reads EAGVVQSPRYKIIEKKQPVAFWCNPISGHNTLYWYLQNLGQGPELLIRYENEEAVDDSQLPKDRFSAERLKGVDSTLKIQPAELGDSAVYLCASSLGGWGQGRTDTQYFGPGTRLTVL.

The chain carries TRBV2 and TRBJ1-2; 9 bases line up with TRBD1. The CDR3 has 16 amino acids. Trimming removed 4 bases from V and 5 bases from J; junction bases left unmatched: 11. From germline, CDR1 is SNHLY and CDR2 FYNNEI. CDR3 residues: CASSGTGVLLIYGYTF. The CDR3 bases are TGTGCCAGCAGTGGGACAGGGGTTCTCCTAATATATGGCTACACCTTC.